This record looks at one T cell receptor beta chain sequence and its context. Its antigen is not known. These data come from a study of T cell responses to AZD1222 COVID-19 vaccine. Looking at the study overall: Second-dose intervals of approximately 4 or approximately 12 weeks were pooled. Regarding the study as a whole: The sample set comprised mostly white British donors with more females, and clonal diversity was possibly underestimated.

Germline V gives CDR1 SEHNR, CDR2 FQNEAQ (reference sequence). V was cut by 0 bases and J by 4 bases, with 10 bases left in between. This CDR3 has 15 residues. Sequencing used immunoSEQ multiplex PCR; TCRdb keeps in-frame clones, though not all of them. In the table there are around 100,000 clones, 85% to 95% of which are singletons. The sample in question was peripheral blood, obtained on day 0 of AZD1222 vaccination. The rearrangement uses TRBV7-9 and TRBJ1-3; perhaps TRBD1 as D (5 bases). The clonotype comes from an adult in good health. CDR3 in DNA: TGTGCCAGCAGCTTAGCGACAGCGTACGGAAACACCATATATTTT. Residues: CASSLATAYGNTIYF.